These 16 T cell receptor beta chains came from one sample sequenced in a study of tissue T cells after allogeneic stem cell transplantation. Time point denoted: mouse harvest day 14 after allogeneic transplant. Tail vein injection delivered 10^7 T-cell-depleted bone marrow cells and 10^6 splenic CD5+ T cells. The table came from immunoSEQ multiplex PCR; TCRdb's copy has only in-frame clones and leaves some out. This repertoire shows some 700 clones, roughly 48% found once; its top ten account for approximately 31%. Material: liver tissue. All receptors derive from a female BALB/c mouse given C57BL/6 T cells with graft-versus-host disease after an allogeneic hematopoietic cell transplant.

Concerning this clone itself: Mouse names are used for the genes. The CDR3 end is not reached by the read, which stops 1 residue before it; the germline J gene fills it in. The rearrangement uses TRBV26 and TRBJ1-3; D is ambiguous. The CDR3 totals 14 residues. V lost 4 bases, J lost 2 bases, and 9 bases lay in between. CDR1 and CDR2 from the germline V gene are KGHPV and FQNQEV (reference sequence). Incomplete CDR3 DNA: TGTGCCAGCAGTCCAAGCGGGGCTGGAAATACGCTCTAT. Protein: CASSPSGAGNTLY. The whole CDR3 region reads CASSPSGAGNTLYF.

For this clone: The genes are named according to mouse. The sequenced fragment ends 1 residue before the CDR3 boundary, so the rest is inferred from the germline J gene. V and J are TRBV4 and TRBJ2-2; D possibly uses TRBD1 or TRBD2 (5 bases each). The CDR3 covers 14 residues. Trimming took off 8 bases at V and 0 bases at J, with 10 bases between the two ends. The V gene's germline CDR1 is LGHDT and CDR2 YNNKQL (reference sequence). Partial CDR3 DNA: TGTGCCAGCCCCCCGGGGGCAAACACCGGGCAGCTCTAC. Amino acid sequence: CASPPGANTGQLY. The full CDR3 reads CASPPGANTGQLYF.

This clone was picked up a small number of times. Mouse germline and gene names are used. The part of the CDR3 DNA that was read is TGTGCTAGCAACACAGGGGCCACAGAAGTCTTC. As protein: CASNTGATEVF. The CDR3, in full, reads CASNTGATEVFF. The chain is built from TRBV29 and TRBJ1-1; 7 nucleotides match TRBD1. Sequencing ends 1 residue short of the CDR3 end; the germline J gene provides the rest. Losses at the gene ends were 7 bases for V and 4 bases for J; bases not matched to a gene: 3. The CDR3 is 12 amino acids. Germline-derived CDR1 and CDR2 are MSHET and SYDVDS.

A note on this clone: Gene names and germline match the mouse. Read coverage stops 1 residue before the CDR3 terminus; the germline J gene supplies the remainder. The chain carries TRBV26 and TRBJ1-5; 8 bases align to TRBD1. Trimming at V came to 2 bases and at J to 8 bases, leaving 2 bases not matched to a gene. Germline V gives CDR1 KGHPV, CDR2 FQNQEV (reference sequence). CDR3 length equals 13 residues. Here the CDR3 reads CASSLGQGEAPLF. The DNA read from the CDR3 is TGTGCCAGCAGTCTGGGACAGGGAGAGGCTCCGCTT.

This clone rates as large. Gene labels here are mouse ones. The sequenced fragment ends 1 residue before the CDR3 boundary, so the rest is inferred from the germline J gene. The chain employs TRBV29 and TRBJ1-4, with D possibly matching TRBD1 (5 bases). The CDR3 runs 14 residues. Germline CDR1 and CDR2: MSHET and SYDVDS. Trimming stripped 7 bases from V and 5 bases from J, with 14 bases between. This chain's CDR3 is CASTLGGGNERLFF. The sequenced part of the CDR3 DNA is TGTGCTAGCACCCTCGGGGGGGGGAACGAAAGATTATTT.

This clone showed up just a few times. Gene names denote mouse genes. Read coverage stops 1 residue before the CDR3 terminus; the germline J gene supplies the remainder. The chain uses TRBV12-1 and TRBJ2-4, with TRBD2 identical over 10 bases. Germline V CDR1 and CDR2: SGHSN, HYEKVE. The CDR3 contains 15 residues. Trimming cost V 0 bases and J 6 bases; bases outside gene matches: 5. CDR3 sequence reads: CASSLLGGRRNTLYF. The CDR3 bases that were read are TGTGCCAGCTCTCTCCTGGGGGGGCGCAGGAACACCTTGTAC.

Details on this clone: Gene names are the mouse ones. The read finishes 1 residue shy of the CDR3 end, and the germline J gene is used to complete it. V gene TRBV12-2 combines with J gene TRBJ2-3, with 12 bases fitting TRBD2. J gave up 0 bases and V 4 bases, and 4 bases lay outside the gene matches. CDR3 size: 16 residues. Per the germline V gene, CDR1 is SGHLS and CDR2 is HYDKME. CDR3 residues: CASSRGLGGSAETLYF. The sequenced CDR3 bases are TGTGCCAGCTCCCGGGGACTGGGGGGTAGTGCAGAAACGCTGTAT.

This clone was found a few times. The listed genes are named as in mouse. The CDR3 bases that were read are TGTGCCAGCTCTCCCGGGACAGGGAACACAGAAGTCTTC. Its translation: CASSPGTGNTEVF. The complete CDR3 reads CASSPGTGNTEVFF. The chain is built from TRBV12-2 and TRBJ1-1; 8 positions match TRBD1. From the germline J gene comes the end of the CDR3, since the read stops 1 residue before it. Germline trimming cut 2 bases from V and 1 base from J; bases unmatched to any gene: 2. CDR1 and CDR2 from the germline V gene are SGHLS and HYDKME. This CDR3 is built from 14 residues.

With regard to this clone: Genes here carry mouse names. Read data end 1 residue before the CDR3 end; the end is taken from the germline J gene. The genes are TRBV23 and TRBJ2-3; the D segment call TRBD2 is taken from the table without a DNA check. In germline, CDR1 is KGHTA, CDR2 FQNQQP. The CDR3 has 17 residues. CDR3 DNA (partial): TGCTCCAGCAGTTGGGACTGGGGGGGGCGAGGTGCAGAAACGCTGTAT. This translates into CSSSWDWGGRGAETLY. From start to end, the CDR3 is CSSSWDWGGRGAETLYF.

This clone occurred a few times. The gene symbols are mouse symbols. The CDR3 end lies 1 residue beyond the end of the read and is filled in from the germline J gene. J is TRBJ2-2 and V is TRBV26, with a tentative D call TRBD1 (5 bases). Germline V gene sequence: CDR1 KGHPV, CDR2 FQNQEV (reference sequence). V lost 4 bases, J lost 0 bases, and 6 bases lay in between. CDR3 size: 14 residues. The CDR3 reads CASSPTANTGQLYF. CDR3 bases read: TGTGCCAGCAGTCCGACAGCAAACACCGGGCAGCTCTAC.

In regard to this clone: Genes here carry mouse names. The observed sequence ends 1 residue before the CDR3 terminus, with the missing tail filled in from the germline J gene. This chain connects TRBV12-2 to TRBJ2-5, with 10 bases fitting TRBD2. This CDR3 comprises 14 residues. Germline trimming cut 6 bases from V and 1 base from J; bases unmatched to any gene: 3. Germline V gives CDR1 SGHLS, CDR2 HYDKME. Incomplete CDR3 DNA: TGTGCCAGCCGGGACTGGGGACACCAAGACACCCAGTAC. It specifies CASRDWGHQDTQY. The whole CDR3 sequence is CASRDWGHQDTQYF.

On this clone itself: Each gene name is a mouse one. From the germline J gene comes the end of the CDR3, since the read stops 1 residue before it. This chain connects TRBV12-1 to TRBJ2-5; TRBD2 matches 9 bases. The V segment lost 2 bases and the J segment 2 bases; nucleotides outside the gene matches: 1. Germline V gene lookup returns CDR1 SGHSN and CDR2 HYEKVE. This CDR3 spans 14 amino acids. The CDR3 loop reads CASSRLGAQDTQYF. Incomplete CDR3 DNA: TGTGCCAGCTCTCGACTGGGGGCCCAAGACACCCAGTAC.

About this clone itself: Any gene name here is a mouse gene name. The CDR3 goes on 1 residue after the read ends, and that part is filled in from the germline J gene. The V gene is TRBV24, the J gene TRBJ2-7; 7 positions agree with TRBD2. With V trimmed by 0 bases and J by 3 bases, 2 bases remained unmatched. The length of the CDR3 is 14 residues. CDR1 is KGHTA and CDR2 is FRNEEI in the germline V gene. The CDR3: CASSLYWGIYEQYF. The CDR3 DNA, read in part, is TGTGCCAGCAGTCTGTACTGGGGGATCTATGAACAGTAC.

The sample holds a few counts of this clone. Each gene name is a mouse one. The CDR3 goes on 1 residue after the read ends, and that part is filled in from the germline J gene. The genes are TRBV5 and TRBJ2-5; D unresolved. The CDR3 sequence is 13 residues long. Germline loops: CDR1 LGHNA, CDR2 YNLKQL (reference sequence). Trimming stripped 4 bases from V and 6 bases from J, with 11 bases between. The sequenced CDR3 bases are TGTGCCAGCAGCCCCCGGCTGCCGGACACCCAGTAC. Protein product: CASSPRLPDTQY. The whole CDR3 region reads CASSPRLPDTQYF.

On this clone: Any gene name here is a mouse gene name. Read coverage stops 1 residue before the CDR3 terminus; the germline J gene supplies the remainder. The chain couples TRBV23 to TRBJ2-2; the DNA was not compared with TRBD1, the D call given in the table. Germline loops: CDR1 KGHTA, CDR2 FQNQQP. This CDR3 has 14 residues. CDR3 region: CSSSQSQGAGQLYF. Incomplete CDR3 DNA: TGCTCCAGCAGTCAATCACAGGGGGCCGGGCAGCTCTAC.

As regards this clone: Gene names follow the mouse nomenclature. The sequenced fragment ends 1 residue before the CDR3 boundary, so the rest is inferred from the germline J gene. The chain joins TRBV23 to TRBJ2-7; whether TRBD2, the table's D call, matches the DNA was not checked. CDR3 length: 14 amino acids. Germline V gene lookup returns CDR1 KGHTA and CDR2 FQNQQP. This chain's CDR3 is CSSSPGLGGREQYF. The part of the CDR3 DNA that was read is TGCTCCAGCAGTCCGGGACTGGGGGGGCGTGAACAGTAC.